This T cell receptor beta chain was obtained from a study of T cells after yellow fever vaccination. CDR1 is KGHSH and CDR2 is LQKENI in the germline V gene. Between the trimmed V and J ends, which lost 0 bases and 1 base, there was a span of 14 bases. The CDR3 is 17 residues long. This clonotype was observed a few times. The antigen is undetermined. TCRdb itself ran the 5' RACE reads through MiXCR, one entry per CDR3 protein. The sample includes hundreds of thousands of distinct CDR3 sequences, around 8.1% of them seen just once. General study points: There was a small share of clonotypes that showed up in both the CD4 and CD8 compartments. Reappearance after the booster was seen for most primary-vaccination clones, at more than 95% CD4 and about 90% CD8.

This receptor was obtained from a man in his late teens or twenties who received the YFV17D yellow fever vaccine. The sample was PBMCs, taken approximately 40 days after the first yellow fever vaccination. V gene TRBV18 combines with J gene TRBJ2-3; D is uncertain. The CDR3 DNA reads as TGTGCCAGCTCACCACCGGGTGCAGGATCGGGCACAGATACGCAGTATTTT. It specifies CASSPPGAGSGTDTQYF.